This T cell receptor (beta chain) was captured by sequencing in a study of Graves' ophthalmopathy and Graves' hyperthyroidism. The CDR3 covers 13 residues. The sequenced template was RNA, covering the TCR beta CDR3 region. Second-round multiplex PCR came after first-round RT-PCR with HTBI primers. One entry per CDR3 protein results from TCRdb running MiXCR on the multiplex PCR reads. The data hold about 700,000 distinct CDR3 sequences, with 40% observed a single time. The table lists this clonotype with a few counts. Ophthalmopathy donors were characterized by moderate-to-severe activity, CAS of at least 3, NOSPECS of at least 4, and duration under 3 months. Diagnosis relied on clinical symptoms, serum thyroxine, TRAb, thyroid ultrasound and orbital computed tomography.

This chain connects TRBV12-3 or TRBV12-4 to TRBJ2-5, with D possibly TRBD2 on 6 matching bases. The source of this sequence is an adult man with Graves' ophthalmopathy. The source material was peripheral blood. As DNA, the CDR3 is TGTGCTAGTCGCGGGGTTAACCAAGAGACCCAGTACTTC. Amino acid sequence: CASRGVNQETQYF.